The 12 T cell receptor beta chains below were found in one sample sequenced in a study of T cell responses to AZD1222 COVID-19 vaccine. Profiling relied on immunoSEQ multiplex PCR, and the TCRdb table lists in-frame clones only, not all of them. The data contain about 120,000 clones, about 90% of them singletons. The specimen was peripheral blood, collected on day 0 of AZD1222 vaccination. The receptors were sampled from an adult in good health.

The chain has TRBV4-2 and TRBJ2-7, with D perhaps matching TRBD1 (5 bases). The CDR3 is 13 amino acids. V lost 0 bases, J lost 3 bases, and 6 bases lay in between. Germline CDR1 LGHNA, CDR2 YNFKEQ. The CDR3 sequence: CASSQEGHYEQYF. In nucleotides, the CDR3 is TGTGCCAGCAGCCAAGAGGGGCACTACGAGCAGTACTTC.

CDR3 nucleotides: TGTGCCTGGAGTCCGGGATTGCGAAATTCACCCCTCCACTTT. It codes for CAWSPGLRNSPLHF. The chain combines TRBV30 with TRBJ1-6; D is unresolved. V dropped 2 bases and J dropped 7 bases, with 12 bases sitting between them. CDR3 size: 14 residues. The germline gives CDR1 GTSNPN, CDR2 SVGIG (reference sequence).

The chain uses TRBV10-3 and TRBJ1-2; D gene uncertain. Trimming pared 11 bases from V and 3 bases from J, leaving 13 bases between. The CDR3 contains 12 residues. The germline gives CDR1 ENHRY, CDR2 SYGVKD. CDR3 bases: TGTGCCTCCCGCCGTAGTGACTATGGCTACACCTTC. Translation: CASRRSDYGYTF.

CDR3 sequence reads: CASSYSGTEVYGYTF. The CDR3 DNA is TGTGCCAGCAGTTACTCGGGAACCGAAGTCTATGGCTACACCTTC. V is TRBV6-5 and J is TRBJ1-2; no clear D gene. V gave up 0 bases and J gave up 4 bases, with 12 bases separating them. CDR3 length equals 15 residues. CDR1 MNHEY and CDR2 SVGAGI come from the germline V gene.

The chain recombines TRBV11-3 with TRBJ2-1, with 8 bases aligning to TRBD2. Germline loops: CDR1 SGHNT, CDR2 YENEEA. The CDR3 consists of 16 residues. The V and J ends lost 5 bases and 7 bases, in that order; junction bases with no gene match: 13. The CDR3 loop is CASSRGGTSASNEQFF. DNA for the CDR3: TGTGCCAGCAGCCGGGGGGGGACTAGTGCCTCGAATGAGCAGTTCTTC. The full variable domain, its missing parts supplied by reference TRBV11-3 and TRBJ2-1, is EAGVVQSPRYKIIEKKQPVAFWCNPISGHNTLYWYLQNLGQGPELLIRYENEEAVDDSQLPKDRFSAERLKGVDSTLKIQPAELGDSAVYLCASSRGGTSASNEQFFGPGTRLTVL.

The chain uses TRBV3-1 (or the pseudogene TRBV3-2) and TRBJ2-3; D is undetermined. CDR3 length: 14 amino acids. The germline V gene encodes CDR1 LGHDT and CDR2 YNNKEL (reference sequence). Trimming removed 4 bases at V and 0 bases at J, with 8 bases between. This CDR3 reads CASSLGLSTDTQYF. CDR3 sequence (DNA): TGTGCCAGCAGCCTTGGGCTCAGCACAGATACGCAGTATTTT.

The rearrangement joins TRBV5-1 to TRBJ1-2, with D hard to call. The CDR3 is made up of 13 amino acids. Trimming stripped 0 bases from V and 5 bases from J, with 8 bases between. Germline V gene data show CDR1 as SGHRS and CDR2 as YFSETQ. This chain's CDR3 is CASSLAAGYGYTF. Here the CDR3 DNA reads TGCGCCAGCAGCTTGGCGGCGGGTTATGGCTACACCTTC.

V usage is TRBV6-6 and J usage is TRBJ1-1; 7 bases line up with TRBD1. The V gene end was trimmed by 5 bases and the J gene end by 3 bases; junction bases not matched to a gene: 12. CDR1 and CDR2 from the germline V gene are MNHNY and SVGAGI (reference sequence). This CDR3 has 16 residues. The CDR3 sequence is CASSKHSGTVDTEAFF. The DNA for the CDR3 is TGTGCCAGCAGTAAGCATTCCGGGACAGTGGACACTGAAGCTTTCTTT.

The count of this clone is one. The CDR3 nucleotides are TGTGCCAGCAAGGGGGGGATGGGCACAGATACGCAGTATTTT. This translates into CASKGGMGTDTQYF. This chain joins TRBV9 and TRBJ2-3; tentatively, D is TRBD2 (7 bases). The CDR3 totals 14 residues. Trimming removed 6 bases at V and 1 base at J, with 12 bases between. CDR1 is SGDLS, CDR2 YYNGEE, per germline.

The CDR3 DNA is TGTGCCAGCAGCCTCTGGGGAGGGGCGAACACCGGGGAGCTGTTTTTT. This gives the protein CASSLWGGANTGELFF. This chain joins TRBV3-1 (or the pseudogene TRBV3-2) and TRBJ2-2; 7 bases are shared with TRBD2. Germline V lookup: CDR1 LGHDT, CDR2 YNNKEL (reference sequence). Unmatched junction bases numbered 5, after V lost 4 bases and J lost 0 bases. The CDR3 length is 16 residues.

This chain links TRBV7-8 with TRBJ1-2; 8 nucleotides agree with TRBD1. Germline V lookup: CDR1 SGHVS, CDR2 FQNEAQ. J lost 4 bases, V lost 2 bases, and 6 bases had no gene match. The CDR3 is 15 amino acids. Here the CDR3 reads CASSLPRQGLYGYTF. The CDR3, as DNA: TGTGCCAGCAGCTTACCCCGACAGGGGCTCTATGGCTACACCTTC.

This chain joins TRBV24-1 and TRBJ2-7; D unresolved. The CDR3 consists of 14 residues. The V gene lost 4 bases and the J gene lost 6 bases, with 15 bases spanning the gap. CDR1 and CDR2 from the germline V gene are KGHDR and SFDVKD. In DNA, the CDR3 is TGTGCCACCAGTGACTTCCTTAGGGAAGCCGAGCAGTACTTC. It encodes CATSDFLREAEQYF.